This TCR beta chain comes out of a study of Graves' ophthalmopathy and Graves' hyperthyroidism (dated by TCRdb to between 2018 and 2020). Some background on the complete study: Peripheral blood was collected at initial diagnosis, prior to any treatment. To explore V-J signatures distinguishing ophthalmopathy from hyperthyroidism, a discovery set of about a hundred patients (around 42 ophthalmopathy, 57 stable hyperthyroidism) was enrolled. The 95 to 100 discovery patients were divided at random into training and test sets in a 7:3 ratio. In total, approximately 130 blood samples were TCR-sequenced: under 45 ophthalmopathy, about 75 hyperthyroidism and some 17 hyperthyroidism-to-ophthalmopathy patients. In six or seven hyperthyroidism patients, the T-cell repertoires found in thyroid tissue were compared with those found in blood. For independent validation, a separate cohort was made up of 18 to 20 hyperthyroidism patients plus 17 patients who later progressed from hyperthyroidism to ophthalmopathy. The study used signatures of the TCR beta repertoire to tell Graves' ophthalmopathy apart from Graves' hyperthyroidism and to predict which patients would progress to ophthalmopathy. Once sampling was done, hyperthyroidism patients were given methimazole at a starting dose of 30 mg daily, while ophthalmopathy patients were given high-dose intravenous methylprednisolone.

Results the study describes overall, beyond this receptor: The 13-signature model separated ophthalmopathy from stable hyperthyroidism with approximately 90% sensitivity and approximately 83% specificity in cross-validation, and 80%/75% in the test set. No statistical method was used to set the sample size in advance, and the investigators knew which group each participant was assigned to. Most of the expanded thyroid clonotypes with a frequency above 0.001 were also detected in blood, and it was suggested that the thyroid immune response may be reflected by blood repertoires. In validation, the model predicted ophthalmopathy progression with about 64% sensitivity and about 73% specificity; about a dozen predicted patients were CT-confirmed with GO in a median of about 6.2 months.

For repertoire sequencing, the TCR beta CDR3 regions were amplified from RNA transcripts. A first-round RT-PCR used HTBI primers with the Qiagen OneStep RT-PCR kit, followed by a second-round multiplex PCR, size selection and purification. Libraries were sequenced on an Illumina HiSeq2000 using paired-end 100 bp reads. As for the original processing: SOAPnuke was used for read processing, and reads with adapters, uncalled bases, a mean Phred below 15, or no exact constant-primer or identifier match were discarded. COPE v1.2.5 was used to merge the high-quality paired reads. Each unique nucleotide sequence was defined as a clonotype, and clonotypes were aligned to IMGT TRB V, D and J references with MiTCR v1.1. The analysis was limited to V-J combinations with a frequency above 0.0001, which together covered more than 98% of repertoires. A TCR clonal expansion and chaos score per V-J combination was defined as the ratio of F50 clonal expansion to chaos observed in the TCRdist matrix. Welch's t-statistics and random forest were used to narrow the features down to around 13 V-J combinations, which were then fed into a naive Bayes classifier. Thyroid-blood repertoire similarity was quantified with the Morisita-Horn index. TCRdb reprocessing: public reads trimmed at Q25 with fastp, clones called with MiXCR, in-frame beta chains kept. CDR3 protein sequences are deduplicated, and each keeps its most common genes and DNA. Clone size and V and J calls follow TCRdb, not the original study. For this sample there are approximately 500,000 distinct CDR3 sequences; 13% to 15% appear just once. The ten largest account for 9.8% of the sample.

Patients with ophthalmopathy had moderately to severely active disease, with a Clinical Activity Score of 3 or more, a NOSPECS grade of 4 or more, and a disease duration of less than 3 months. Anyone with other autoimmune diseases, uncontrolled infections, pregnancy or lactation was excluded from the study. Clinical symptoms, serum thyroxine, TRAb, thyroid ultrasound and orbital computed tomography formed the basis of the diagnosis. Using Ficoll-Paque density gradient centrifugation, PBMCs were isolated from 9.5 to 10 ml of fresh peripheral blood. Total RNA was extracted with Trizol reagent and quality-checked on an Agilent 2100 Bioanalyzer. This clonotype was recorded a few times. No cognate antigen has been identified for it. Base qualities are not provided; no much larger clone lies one nucleotide away. The receptor's source is a woman in her 30s with Graves' ophthalmopathy. Donor details come from another sample of the same person, matched by shared clones. Sample: blood.

The CDR3 here reads CASSFHLTASSGNTIYF. The DNA sequence follows: TGTGCCAGCAGCTTCCATCTGACTGCAAGCTCTGGAAACACCATATATTTT. The chain was built from TRBV11-2 and TRBJ1-3; the D gene identity is not certain. From the cysteine up to the phenylalanine, the CDR3 has a length of 17 residues. Left in the record is the CDR3 DNA by itself, 51 bases read in frame from the first base. V is shortened by 3 bases, J by 0 bases, and the region joining them spans 15 bases. For CDR1 and CDR2, the germline V gene lists SGHAT and FQNNGV.